The 27 T cell receptor beta chains below were found in one sample sequenced in a study of cytomegalovirus exposure and HLA in healthy donors (dated by TCRdb to about 2017). The library was made by the immunoSEQ multiplex PCR assay. A mixture of 60 forward primers for TCR Vbeta segments and 13 reverse primers for TCR Jbeta segments was used in the multiplex PCR. This is the immuneACCESS table as TCRdb keeps it, with only in-frame sequences that have V and J called. A part of the clones is gone; compared with another copy, unresolved V genes explain less than half, and the rest is unexplained. For this sample the table gives over 100,000 clones, of which 80% to 85% were detected only once. Approximately 8.1% of the sample is held by the ten biggest clonotypes. Sequenced: PBMCs. These receptors all come from a woman aged 45 to 65 in good health and CMV-seropositive.

This chain connects TRBV7-9 to TRBJ1-2; D not resolved. The CDR3 runs to 13 residues. Trimming removed 7 bases at V and 7 bases at J, with 16 bases between. Germline CDR1 and CDR2: SEHNR and FQNEAQ (reference sequence). The CDR3 DNA reads as TGTGCCAGCACCCCCCCCGGGTTGGGTGGCTACACCTTC. This codes for CASTPPGLGGYTF.

The V gene is TRBV7-2, the J gene TRBJ2-7; 9 bases fit TRBD1. Germline V gene lookup returns CDR1 SGHTA and CDR2 FQGNSA. There are 16 residues in the CDR3. The V segment lost 4 bases and the J segment 5 bases; nucleotides outside the gene matches: 12. The CDR3 region has the DNA TGTGCCAGCAGCTCCCGGACAGGGGAAATGGCCGACGAGCAGTACTTC. Protein: CASSSRTGEMADEQYF.

The rearrangement joins TRBV10-3 to TRBJ1-1; D is possibly TRBD1 (6 bases). Germline V gene sequence: CDR1 ENHRY, CDR2 SYGVKD. CDR3 length equals 13 residues. V shed 6 bases and J shed 3 bases, with 11 bases lying between them. CDR3 sequence reads: CAIRREGDTEAFF. The CDR3 nucleotides read TGTGCCATCAGACGGGAGGGGGACACTGAAGCTTTCTTT.

The chain uses TRBV5-1 and TRBJ2-2; TRBD2 matches 10 bases. V gave up 4 bases and J gave up 0 bases; unmatched junction bases: 3. Germline values: CDR1 SGHRS, CDR2 YFSETQ. CDR3 length: 16 amino acids. The CDR3 here is CASSRTSGSNTGELFF. CDR3 nucleotide sequence: TGCGCCAGCAGCAGGACTAGCGGATCGAACACCGGGGAGCTGTTTTTT.

This clone has a handful of counts. The chain links TRBV2 to TRBJ2-5, with 11 bases aligning to TRBD2. The CDR3 spans 16 residues. Per germline, CDR1 SNHLY and CDR2 FYNNEI. Germline trimming cut 2 bases from V and 7 bases from J; bases unmatched to any gene: 9. DNA for the CDR3: TGTGCCAGCAGTGAATATGGACTAGCGGGTCTTTGGACCCAGTACTTC. It specifies CASSEYGLAGLWTQYF.

The rearrangement links TRBV5-4 to TRBJ1-6; 9 bases line up with TRBD1. Unmatched junction bases numbered 8, after V lost 4 bases and J lost 6 bases. The CDR3 covers 16 residues. Looked up from germline, CDR1 is SGHNT and CDR2 is YYREEE (reference sequence). The CDR3 nucleotides are TGTGCCAGCAGCCAAGGACAGGGGAGTTTTAATTCACCCCTCCACTTT. Its translation: CASSQGQGSFNSPLHF.

This chain links TRBV7-9 with TRBJ1-2; D ambiguous. V was pared by 2 bases and J by 4 bases, with 11 bases between. Germline CDR1 and CDR2: SEHNR and FQNEAQ (reference sequence). The length of the CDR3 is 14 residues. CDR3 coding DNA: TGTGCCAGCAGCTTAAGCCGGGGTCCCTATGGCTACACCTTC. Its protein product is CASSLSRGPYGYTF.

The J gene is TRBJ1-2, the V gene TRBV28; D gene unclear. Germline V gives CDR1 MDHEN, CDR2 SYDVKM. The V end lost 6 bases, the J end lost 4 bases, and 3 bases lay between the germline ends. CDR3 length: 10 amino acids. The CDR3 bases are TGTGCCAGCAGCTTCTATGGCTACACCTTC. Amino acids: CASSFYGYTF.

CDR3 DNA: TGCGCCAGCAGCCTGGACTCGCCTGGTAAAGATACGCAGTATTTT. Its protein product is CASSLDSPGKDTQYF. The chain uses TRBV5-1 and TRBJ2-3; D might be TRBD2 (5 bases). Germline V gene data show CDR1 as SGHRS and CDR2 as YFSETQ. CDR3 length equals 15 residues. V lost 4 bases, J lost 5 bases, and 17 bases lay in between.

J is TRBJ1-3 and V is TRBV19, with 8 bases identical to TRBD1. The V segment lost 7 bases and the J segment 6 bases; nucleotides outside the gene matches: 8. The CDR3 loop spans 14 amino acids. Germline V gene data show CDR1 as LNHDA and CDR2 as SQIVND (reference sequence). The CDR3 sequence is CASTKGQGENTIYF. The CDR3 region has the DNA TGTGCCAGTACCAAAGGACAGGGCGAAAACACCATATATTTT.

V is TRBV9 and J is TRBJ1-2, with 8 nucleotides matching TRBD1. The V gene's germline CDR1 is SGDLS and CDR2 YYNGEE. The CDR3 sequence is 12 residues long. Unmatched junction bases numbered 8, after V lost 3 bases and J lost 13 bases. The CDR3 coding sequence is TGTGCCAGCAGCGCCCTACAGGGGGTATTCACCTTC. This sequence encodes CASSALQGVFTF.

This chain links TRBV10-1 with TRBJ1-1; TRBD1 matches at 8 bases. This CDR3 has 14 residues. From germline, CDR1 is WNHNN and CDR2 SYGVQD (reference sequence). Unmatched junction bases numbered 7, after V lost 5 bases and J lost 5 bases. The CDR3: CASSSTGAKTEAFF. The CDR3 DNA sequence: TGCGCCAGCAGTTCGACAGGGGCAAAGACTGAAGCTTTCTTT.

The chain uses TRBV7-9 and TRBJ2-7, with 7 bases aligning to TRBD2. Trimming at V came to 7 bases and at J to 1 base, leaving 7 bases not matched to a gene. The CDR3 extends over 14 amino acids. CDR1 is SEHNR and CDR2 is FQNEAQ in the germline V gene (reference sequence). DNA of the CDR3: TGTGCCAGCACTATAGCGGGTCCTTCCTACGAGCAGTACTTC. This sequence encodes CASTIAGPSYEQYF.

About this clone itself: Germline and junction disagree at one end, which may indicate a read error. The V and J genes are TRBV5-1 and TRBJ2-6, with TRBD1 matching 11 bases. The V gene's germline CDR1 is SGHRS and CDR2 YFSETQ. The length of the CDR3 is 17 residues. CDR3 DNA: TGCGCCAGCAGCTCCGGACAGGGGGCAACTGGGGCCAACGGCCTGACTTTC. This translates into CASSSGQGATGANGLTF.

Of note for this clone: The sample holds other DNA sequences that translate to the same CDR3. The chain uses TRBV7-3 and TRBJ1-1, with D perhaps TRBD1 (5 bases). The CDR3 has 13 residues. The V end lost 4 bases, the J end lost 1 base, and 7 bases lay between the germline ends. Germline loops: CDR1 SGHTA, CDR2 FQGTGA. CDR3 DNA sequence: TGTGCCAGCAGCTCCACAGGGAACACTGAAGCTTTCTTT. Encoded protein: CASSSTGNTEAFF.

The J gene is TRBJ2-3, the V gene TRBV4-1; tentatively, D is TRBD2 (5 bases). CDR1 MGHRA and CDR2 YSYEKL come from the germline V gene. The CDR3 contains 14 residues. V was clipped by 4 bases and J by 3 bases, with 11 bases between them. CDR3 loop: CASSLRESTDTQYF. The CDR3 DNA is TGCGCCAGCAGCCTGAGGGAGTCAACAGATACGCAGTATTTT.

This clone was detected once. V usage is TRBV7-2 and J usage is TRBJ1-6, with D possibly being TRBD1 (6 bases). The CDR3 is 16 amino acids. CDR1 SGHTA and CDR2 FQGNSA come from the germline V gene. Trimming removed 4 bases at V and 7 bases at J, with 17 bases between. CDR3 coding DNA: TGTGCCAGCAGCTCAAGACAGGCCAGAGTAAATTCACCCCTCCACTTT. The encoded protein is CASSSRQARVNSPLHF.

The rearrangement joins TRBV5-1 to TRBJ2-3; no reliable D call. CDR1 is SGHRS, CDR2 YFSETQ, per germline. V lost 0 bases to trimming and J lost 0 bases, with 8 bases between them. This CDR3 is 15 amino acids long. CDR3 sequence: CASSLGGGSTDTQYF. The CDR3 coding sequence is TGCGCCAGCAGCTTGGGAGGCGGAAGCACAGATACGCAGTATTTT.

The V call is TRBV9, the J call TRBJ2-1; TRBD1 matches 10 bases. This CDR3 region has 16 residues. Trimming removed 3 bases from V and 7 bases from J; junction bases left unmatched: 10. Per germline, CDR1 SGDLS and CDR2 YYNGEE. CDR3 amino acids: CASSARQGANWNEQFF. DNA for the CDR3: TGTGCCAGCAGCGCCCGACAGGGGGCAAACTGGAATGAGCAGTTCTTC.

The genes are TRBV2 and TRBJ2-1; 7 nucleotides align to TRBD2. This CDR3 contains 13 residues. The germline V gene has CDR1 SNHLY and CDR2 FYNNEI. After removal of 9 bases from V and 6 bases from J, the junction contained 8 bases not matched to a gene. The CDR3 loop is CARGRESSNEQFF. The CDR3 nucleotides are TGTGCCAGAGGGCGGGAGAGCAGCAATGAGCAGTTCTTC.

V usage is TRBV19 and J usage is TRBJ2-5; TRBD1 matches at 9 bases. The V and J ends lost 4 bases and 5 bases, in that order; junction bases with no gene match: 8. CDR1 and CDR2 (germline): LNHDA, SQIVND (reference sequence). The CDR3 is made up of 15 amino acids. The CDR3 spells CASSSVGQGVETQYF. The DNA of the CDR3 is TGTGCCAGTAGTAGCGTGGGACAGGGCGTCGAGACCCAGTACTTC.

J is TRBJ1-2 and V is TRBV18; D may be TRBD1 (5 bases). Trimming took off 2 bases at V and 6 bases at J, with 10 bases between the two ends. From germline, CDR1 is KGHSH and CDR2 LQKENI. The CDR3 extends over 13 amino acids. The CDR3, as DNA: TGTGCCAGCTCACCAATAGCAGGGAATGGCTACACCTTC. This gives the protein CASSPIAGNGYTF.

The CDR3 here is CASGHRERQPQHF. The CDR3 DNA reads as TGTGCCAGCGGTCACAGGGAGCGTCAGCCCCAGCATTTT. The chain combines TRBV6-5 with TRBJ1-5; the D gene is possibly TRBD1 (6 bases). The CDR3 has 13 residues. V was trimmed by 8 bases and J by 6 bases, leaving 14 bases between them. In germline, CDR1 is MNHEY, CDR2 SVGAGI.

V and J are TRBV28 and TRBJ2-7; TRBD1 aligns across 7 bases. The length of the CDR3 is 17 residues. Germline-derived CDR1 and CDR2 are MDHEN and SYDVKM. The junction had 11 bases not matched to a gene; V was cut back by 1 base and J by 2 bases. CDR3 sequence (DNA): TGTGCCAGCAGTTTATTTGGCCAGGACAGGTATACCTACGAGCAGTACTTC. Protein: CASSLFGQDRYTYEQYF.

The table lists this clone with a count of one. This rearrangement joins TRBV10-2 to TRBJ2-2, with 8 bases fitting TRBD2. The germline gives CDR1 WSHSY, CDR2 SAAADI. The CDR3 is 16 residues long. The V and J ends lost 6 bases and 6 bases, in that order; junction bases with no gene match: 12. As DNA, the CDR3 is TGCGCCAGCAGGGTTTGGTCAGCGGGAGCGTCCGGGGAGCTGTTTTTT. This sequence encodes CASRVWSAGASGELFF.

The chain has TRBV6-5 and TRBJ1-6, with 7 bases aligning to TRBD1. The trim removed 6 bases at V and 9 bases at J, leaving 11 bases unmatched. CDR1 and CDR2 from the germline V gene are MNHEY and SVGAGI. The CDR3 is 15 residues long. This chain's CDR3 is CASSLRSQGGSPLHF. The CDR3 nucleotides read TGTGCCAGCAGCCTACGGTCCCAGGGGGGTTCACCCCTCCACTTT.

The V and J genes are TRBV27 and TRBJ1-6; D is ambiguous. The germline V and J ends were trimmed by 6 bases and 11 bases, with 14 bases remaining between them. CDR1 is MNHEY and CDR2 is SMNVEV in the germline V gene (reference sequence). CDR3 length equals 13 residues. CDR3 DNA: TGTGCCAGCAGCTGGTCGGGGTTGGCACCCCTCCACTTT. This encodes CASSWSGLAPLHF.